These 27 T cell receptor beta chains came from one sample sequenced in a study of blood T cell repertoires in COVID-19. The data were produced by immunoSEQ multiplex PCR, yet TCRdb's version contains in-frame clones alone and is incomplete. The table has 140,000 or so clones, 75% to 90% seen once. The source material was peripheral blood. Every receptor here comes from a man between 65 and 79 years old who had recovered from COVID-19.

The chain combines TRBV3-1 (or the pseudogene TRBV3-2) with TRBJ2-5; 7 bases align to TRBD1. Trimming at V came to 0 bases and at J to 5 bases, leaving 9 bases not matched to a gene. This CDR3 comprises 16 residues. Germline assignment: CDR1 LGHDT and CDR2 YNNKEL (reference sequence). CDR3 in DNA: TGTGCCAGCAGCCAAGATTTAGGGGGCGAGGGGGAGACCCAGTACTTC. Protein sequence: CASSQDLGGEGETQYF.

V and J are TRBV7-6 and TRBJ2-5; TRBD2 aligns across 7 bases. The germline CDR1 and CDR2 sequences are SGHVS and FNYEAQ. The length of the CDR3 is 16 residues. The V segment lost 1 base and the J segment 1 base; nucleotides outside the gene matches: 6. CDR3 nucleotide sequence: TGTGCCAGCAGCTTAGTTCAGGGAGGGACCCAAGAGACCCAGTACTTC. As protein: CASSLVQGGTQETQYF.

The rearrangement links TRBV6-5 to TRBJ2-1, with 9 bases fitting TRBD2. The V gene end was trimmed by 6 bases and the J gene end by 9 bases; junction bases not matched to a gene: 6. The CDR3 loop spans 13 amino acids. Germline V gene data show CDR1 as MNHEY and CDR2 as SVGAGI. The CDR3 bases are TGTGCCAGCAGCCGGACTAGCGAGGCTGAGCAGTTCTTC. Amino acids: CASSRTSEAEQFF.

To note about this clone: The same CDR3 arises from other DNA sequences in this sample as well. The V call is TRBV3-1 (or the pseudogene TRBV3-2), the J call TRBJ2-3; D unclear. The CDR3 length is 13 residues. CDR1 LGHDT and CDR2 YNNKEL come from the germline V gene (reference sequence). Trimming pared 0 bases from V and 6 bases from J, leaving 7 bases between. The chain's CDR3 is CASSQDPADTQYF. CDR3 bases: TGTGCCAGCAGCCAAGATCCCGCGGATACGCAGTATTTT.

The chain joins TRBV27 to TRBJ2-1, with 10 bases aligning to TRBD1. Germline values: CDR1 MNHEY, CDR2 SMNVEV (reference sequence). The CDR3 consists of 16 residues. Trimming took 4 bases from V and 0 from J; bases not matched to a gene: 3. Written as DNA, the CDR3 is TGTGCCAGCAGTTCCGGACAGGGGGGCTCCTACAATGAGCAGTTCTTC. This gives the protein CASSSGQGGSYNEQFF.

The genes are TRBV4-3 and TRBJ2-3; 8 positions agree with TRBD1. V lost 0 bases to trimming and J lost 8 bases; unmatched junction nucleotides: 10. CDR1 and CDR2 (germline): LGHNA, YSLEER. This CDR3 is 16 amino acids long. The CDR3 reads CASSQDLQGVWGTQYF. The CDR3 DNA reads TGCGCCAGCAGCCAAGATTTACAGGGGGTTTGGGGTACGCAGTATTTT.

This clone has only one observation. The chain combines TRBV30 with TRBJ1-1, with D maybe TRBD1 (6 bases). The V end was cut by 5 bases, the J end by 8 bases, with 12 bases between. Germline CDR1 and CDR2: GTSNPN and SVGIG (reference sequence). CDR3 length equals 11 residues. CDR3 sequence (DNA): TGTGCCTGGGGGGGGGCAGGGGAAGCTTTCTTT. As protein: CAWGGAGEAFF.

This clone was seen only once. For the CDR3, the DNA is TGTGCCACCAGCAGAGATAGGGGGATTGGAAACACCATATATTTT. Amino acid sequence: CATSRDRGIGNTIYF. The gene calls are TRBV15 and TRBJ1-3; D may be TRBD1 (6 bases). V lost 0 bases, J lost 3 bases, and 9 bases lay in between. Germline assignment: CDR1 LNHNV and CDR2 YYDKDF (reference sequence). CDR3 length: 15 amino acids.

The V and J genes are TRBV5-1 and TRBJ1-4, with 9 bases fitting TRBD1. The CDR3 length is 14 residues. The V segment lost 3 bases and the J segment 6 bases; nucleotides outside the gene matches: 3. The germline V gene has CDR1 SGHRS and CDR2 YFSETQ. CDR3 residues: CASSSTGGDEKLFF. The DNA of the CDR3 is TGCGCCAGCAGCTCGACAGGGGGGGATGAAAAACTGTTTTTT.

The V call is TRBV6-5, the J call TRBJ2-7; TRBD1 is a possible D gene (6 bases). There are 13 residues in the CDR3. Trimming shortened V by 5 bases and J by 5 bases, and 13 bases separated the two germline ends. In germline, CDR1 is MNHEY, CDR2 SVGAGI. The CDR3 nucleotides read TGTGCCAGCAGTCCGCGGAAGGGGGACGAGCAGTACTTC. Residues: CASSPRKGDEQYF.

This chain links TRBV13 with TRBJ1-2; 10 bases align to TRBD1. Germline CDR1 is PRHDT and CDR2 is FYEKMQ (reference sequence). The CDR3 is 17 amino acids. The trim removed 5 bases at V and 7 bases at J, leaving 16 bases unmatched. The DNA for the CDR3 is TGTGCCAGCAGCGACAGAACGAGACAGGGGGCTAGTTTTGGCTACACCTTC. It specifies CASSDRTRQGASFGYTF.

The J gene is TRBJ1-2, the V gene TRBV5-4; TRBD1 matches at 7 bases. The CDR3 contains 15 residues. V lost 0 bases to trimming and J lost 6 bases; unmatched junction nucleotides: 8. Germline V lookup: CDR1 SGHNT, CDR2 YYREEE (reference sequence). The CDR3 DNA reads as TGTGCCAGCAGCTTGGGCATTGGGACAGATGATGGCTACACCTTC. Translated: CASSLGIGTDDGYTF.

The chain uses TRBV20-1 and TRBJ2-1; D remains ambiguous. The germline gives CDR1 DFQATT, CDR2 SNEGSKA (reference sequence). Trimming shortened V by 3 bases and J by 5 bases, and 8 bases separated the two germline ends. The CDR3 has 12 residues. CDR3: CSASPPNNEQFF. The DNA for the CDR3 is TGCAGTGCTAGTCCCCCTAACAATGAGCAGTTCTTC.

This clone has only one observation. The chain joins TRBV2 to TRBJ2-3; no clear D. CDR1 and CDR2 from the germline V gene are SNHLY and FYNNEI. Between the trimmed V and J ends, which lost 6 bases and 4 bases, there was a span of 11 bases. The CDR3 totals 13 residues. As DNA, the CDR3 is TGTGCCAGCAGGGTGGCAGAGGCAGATACGCAGTATTTT. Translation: CASRVAEADTQYF.

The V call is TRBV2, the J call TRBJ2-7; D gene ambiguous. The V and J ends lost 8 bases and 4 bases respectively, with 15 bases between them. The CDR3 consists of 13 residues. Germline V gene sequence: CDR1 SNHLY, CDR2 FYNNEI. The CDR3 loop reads CASLRPNGYEQYF. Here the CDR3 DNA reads TGTGCCAGCTTAAGGCCCAACGGGTACGAGCAGTACTTC.

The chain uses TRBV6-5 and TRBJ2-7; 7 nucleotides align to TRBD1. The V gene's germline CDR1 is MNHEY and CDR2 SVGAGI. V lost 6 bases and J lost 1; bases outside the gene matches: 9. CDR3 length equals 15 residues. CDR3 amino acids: CASSQVGTVSYEQYF. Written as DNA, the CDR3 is TGTGCCAGCAGCCAGGTGGGGACAGTATCCTACGAGCAGTACTTC.

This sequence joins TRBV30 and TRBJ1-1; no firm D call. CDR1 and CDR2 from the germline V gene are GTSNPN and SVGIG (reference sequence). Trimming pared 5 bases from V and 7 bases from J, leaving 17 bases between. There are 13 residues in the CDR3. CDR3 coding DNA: TGTGCCTGGGGGTCGGTGAGAAATGGTGAAGCTTTCTTT. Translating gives CAWGSVRNGEAFF. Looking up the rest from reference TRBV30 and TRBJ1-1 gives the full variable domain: SQTIHQWPATLVQPVGSPLSLECTVEGTSNPNLYWYRQAAGRGLQLLFYSVGIGQISSEVPQNLSASRPQDRQFILSSKKLLLSDSGFYLCAWGSVRNGEAFFGQGTRLTVV.

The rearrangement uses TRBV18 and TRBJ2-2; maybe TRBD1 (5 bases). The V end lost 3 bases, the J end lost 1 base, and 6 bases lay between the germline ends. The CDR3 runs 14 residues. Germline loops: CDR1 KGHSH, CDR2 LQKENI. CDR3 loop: CASSPQGNTGELFF. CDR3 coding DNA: TGTGCCAGCTCACCGCAGGGGAACACCGGGGAGCTGTTTTTT. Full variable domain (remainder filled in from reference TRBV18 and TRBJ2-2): NAGVMQNPRHLVRRRGQEARLRCSPMKGHSHVYWYRQLPEEGLKFMVYLQKENIIDESGMPKERFSAEFPKEGPSILRIQQVVRGDSAAYFCASSPQGNTGELFFGEGSRLTVL.

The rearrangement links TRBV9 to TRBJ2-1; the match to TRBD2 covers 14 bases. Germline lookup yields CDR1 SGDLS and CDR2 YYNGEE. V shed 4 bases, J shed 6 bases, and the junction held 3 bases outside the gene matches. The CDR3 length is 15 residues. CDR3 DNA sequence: TGTGCCAGCAGCCGACTAGCGGGAGGGCTCAATGAGCAGTTCTTC. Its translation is CASSRLAGGLNEQFF.

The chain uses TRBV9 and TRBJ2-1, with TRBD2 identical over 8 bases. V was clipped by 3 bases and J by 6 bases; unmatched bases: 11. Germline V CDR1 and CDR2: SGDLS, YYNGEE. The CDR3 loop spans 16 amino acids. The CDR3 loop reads CASSGQGTRGANEQFF. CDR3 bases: TGTGCCAGCAGCGGTCAGGGGACTAGGGGTGCCAATGAGCAGTTCTTC.

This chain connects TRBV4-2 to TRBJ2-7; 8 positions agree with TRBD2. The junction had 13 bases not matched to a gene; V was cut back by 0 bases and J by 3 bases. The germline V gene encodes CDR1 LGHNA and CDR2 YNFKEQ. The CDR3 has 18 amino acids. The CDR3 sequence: CASSQEASEVAGIYEQYF. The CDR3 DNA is TGTGCCAGCAGCCAAGAAGCGTCCGAGGTAGCGGGGATCTACGAGCAGTACTTC.

CDR3 in DNA: TGTGCCAGCAGACTCAGGGGCTGGAACAATGAGCAGTTCTTC. It codes for CASRLRGWNNEQFF. The chain couples TRBV5-6 to TRBJ2-1; weak D call: TRBD1 (6 bases). CDR1 and CDR2 from the germline V gene are SGHDT and YYEEEE. The CDR3 has 14 amino acids. Deletions cut 5 bases from V and 5 bases from J, with 14 bases between.

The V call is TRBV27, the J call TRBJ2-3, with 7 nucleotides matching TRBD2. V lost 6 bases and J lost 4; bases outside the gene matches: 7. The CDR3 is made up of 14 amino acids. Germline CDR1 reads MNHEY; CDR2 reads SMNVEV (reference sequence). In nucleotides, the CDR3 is TGTGCCAGCAGCCAAAGCGGGAACGCAGATACGCAGTATTTT. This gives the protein CASSQSGNADTQYF.

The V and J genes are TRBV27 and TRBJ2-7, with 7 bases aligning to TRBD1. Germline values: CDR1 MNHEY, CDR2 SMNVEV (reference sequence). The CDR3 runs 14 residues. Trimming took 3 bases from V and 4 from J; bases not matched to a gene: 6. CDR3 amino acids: CASSLSNRGYEQYF. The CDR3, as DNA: TGTGCCAGCAGTTTGTCGAACAGGGGTTACGAGCAGTACTTC.

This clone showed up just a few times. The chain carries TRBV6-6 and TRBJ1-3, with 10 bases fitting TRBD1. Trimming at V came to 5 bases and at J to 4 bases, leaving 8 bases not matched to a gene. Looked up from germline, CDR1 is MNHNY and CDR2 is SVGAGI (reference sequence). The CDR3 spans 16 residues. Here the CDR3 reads CASSRLGTGVGNTIYF. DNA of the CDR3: TGTGCCAGCAGTCGACTTGGGACAGGGGTCGGAAACACCATATATTTT.

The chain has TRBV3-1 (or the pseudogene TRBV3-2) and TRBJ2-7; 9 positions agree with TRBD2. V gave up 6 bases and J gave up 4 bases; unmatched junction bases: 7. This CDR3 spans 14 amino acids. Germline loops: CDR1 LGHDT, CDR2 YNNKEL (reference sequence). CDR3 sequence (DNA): TGTGCCAGCAGTTCGGGACTAGCAGAGTACGAGCAGTACTTC. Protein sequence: CASSSGLAEYEQYF.

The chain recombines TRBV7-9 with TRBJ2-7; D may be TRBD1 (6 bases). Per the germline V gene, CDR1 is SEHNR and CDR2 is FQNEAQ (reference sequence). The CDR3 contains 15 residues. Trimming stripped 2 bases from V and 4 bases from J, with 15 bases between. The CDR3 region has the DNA TGTGCCAGCAGCTTACGAACAGGGAAGATATACGAGCAGTACTTC. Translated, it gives CASSLRTGKIYEQYF.